The 8 T cell receptor beta chains in this list originate from one sample, sequenced in a study of blood T cell repertoires in COVID-19. Generated by immunoSEQ multiplex PCR, the TCRdb table keeps only in-frame clones and is missing some. The data hold some 49,000 clones, with 75% to 95% observed a single time. The sequenced material came from peripheral blood. Receptors originate from a man in his fifties with active COVID-19.

This clone was seen only once. CDR3 sequence: CASSQDPIAGGPHGTDTQYF. The DNA for the CDR3 is TGTGCCAGCAGCCAAGATCCCATAGCGGGAGGGCCTCACGGCACAGATACGCAGTATTTT. The chain has TRBV4-2 and TRBJ2-3, with TRBD2 matching 11 bases. Trimming cost V 0 bases and J 1 base; bases outside gene matches: 12. The CDR3 contains 20 residues. CDR1 is LGHNA and CDR2 is YNFKEQ in the germline V gene.

This chain connects TRBV21-1 to TRBJ1-1; the table's TRBD1 call for D was not verified on the DNA. TRBV21-1 is deemed a pseudogene. CDR3 size: 15 residues. CDR3 amino acids: CASSNGTGASWEAFF. Here the CDR3 DNA reads TGTGCCAGCAGCAACGGGACAGGGGCTTCTTGGGAAGCTTTCTTT.

This clone came up a few times. The gene calls are TRBV3-1 (or the pseudogene TRBV3-2) and TRBJ2-7; 10 nucleotides match TRBD2. The V segment lost 2 bases and the J segment 4 bases; nucleotides outside the gene matches: 11. The germline V gene encodes CDR1 LGHDT and CDR2 YNNKEL (reference sequence). This CDR3 comprises 17 residues. The CDR3 spells CASSQQWIAGGPYEQYF. CDR3 nucleotides: TGTGCCAGCAGCCAACAATGGATAGCGGGAGGTCCTTACGAGCAGTACTTC.

The gene calls are TRBV6-6 and TRBJ1-6, with 8 bases lining up with TRBD1. Germline assignment: CDR1 MNHNY and CDR2 SVGAGI (reference sequence). The CDR3 is made up of 16 amino acids. V trimming: 2 bases; J trimming: 7 bases; junction bases outside the gene matches: 7. Here the CDR3 reads CASSYTGQGGNSPLHF. The DNA for the CDR3 is TGTGCCAGCAGTTACACCGGACAGGGAGGGAATTCACCCCTCCACTTT.

This clone was recorded once. J is TRBJ2-2 and V is TRBV14, with no clear D. The CDR3 is 16 residues long. The V end was cut by 2 bases, the J end by 0 bases, with 10 bases between. Germline CDR1 SGHDN, CDR2 FVKESK. The CDR3 coding sequence is TGTGCCAGCAGCCAACAGCGCAGATCGAACACCGGGGAGCTGTTTTTT. Its translation is CASSQQRRSNTGELFF.

This clone has just one count. The chain uses TRBV4-1 and TRBJ1-5; 10 positions match TRBD1. V gave up 2 bases and J gave up 5 bases; unmatched junction bases: 9. Germline-derived CDR1 and CDR2 are MGHRA and YSYEKL. The length of the CDR3 is 17 residues. The DNA of the CDR3 is TGCGCCAGCAGCCAAACCCCCGGACAGGGGGGAGATCAGCCCCAGCATTTT. This codes for CASSQTPGQGGDQPQHF.

V and J are TRBV19 and TRBJ1-1; 7 nucleotides align to TRBD1. Germline V gene sequence: CDR1 LNHDA, CDR2 SQIVND (reference sequence). V lost 6 bases to trimming and J lost 0 bases; unmatched junction nucleotides: 4. The CDR3 extends over 14 amino acids. CDR3: CASRKGQMNTEAFF. CDR3 in DNA: TGTGCCAGTAGAAAGGGACAGATGAACACTGAAGCTTTCTTT.

The chain combines TRBV15 with TRBJ1-6; TRBD1 aligns across 7 bases. The junction had 5 bases not matched to a gene; V was cut back by 3 bases and J by 0 bases. CDR3 length: 17 residues. Germline values: CDR1 LNHNV, CDR2 YYDKDF (reference sequence). The CDR3 loop reads CATSRGDRSSYNSPLHF. The CDR3 bases are TGTGCCACCAGCAGGGGGGACAGAAGCTCCTATAATTCACCCCTCCACTTT.